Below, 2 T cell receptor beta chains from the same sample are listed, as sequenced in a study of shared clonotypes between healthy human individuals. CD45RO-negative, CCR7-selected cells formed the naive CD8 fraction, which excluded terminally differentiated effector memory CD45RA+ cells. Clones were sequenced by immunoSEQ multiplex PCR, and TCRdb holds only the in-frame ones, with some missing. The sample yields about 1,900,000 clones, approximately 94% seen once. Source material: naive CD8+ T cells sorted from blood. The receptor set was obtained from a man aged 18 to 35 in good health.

CDR3 nucleotide sequence: TGTGCCAGCAGTTTATTTGCAGGGCCACTGAACACTGAAGCTTTCTTT. As protein: CASSLFAGPLNTEAFF. The genes are TRBV27 and TRBJ1-1, with D possibly being TRBD1 (5 bases). V lost 1 base and J lost 0, with 12 bases in between. Germline V gene data show CDR1 as MNHEY and CDR2 as SMNVEV (reference sequence). The CDR3 is 16 amino acids.

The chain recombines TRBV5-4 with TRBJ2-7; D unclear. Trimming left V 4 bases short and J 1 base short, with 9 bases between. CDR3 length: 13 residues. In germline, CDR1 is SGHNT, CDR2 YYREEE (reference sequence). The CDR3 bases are TGTGCCAGCAGCCGCATCGGATCCTACGAGCAGTACTTC. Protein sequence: CASSRIGSYEQYF.